These T cell receptor beta chains were read from a single sample in a study of Graves' ophthalmopathy and Graves' hyperthyroidism. In TCRdb, the multiplex PCR reads were re-called with MiXCR into one record per CDR3 protein. The profile shows 300,000 to 400,000 distinct CDR3 sequences, approximately 18% of them singletons. Sequenced material: peripheral blood. The source of these receptors is an adult woman with stable Graves' hyperthyroidism. Both conserved end residues are part of each CDR3. A D gene is named only where the DNA matches it firmly. Clone size is not always given. Where it is, it says once, few, many or a class for expanded clones.

D gene,CDR3 length,J gene,V gene,clone size,CDR3 protein,CDR3 DNA
-,15,TRBJ2-3,TRBV12-3/TRBV12-4,-,CASSPLALKGDTQYF,TGTGCCAGCAGCCCTCTAGCGCTAAAAGGAGATACGCAGTATTTT
TRBD2,15,TRBJ2-5,TRBV6-5,-,CASSSGGGATETQYF,TGTGCCAGCAGTTCGGGCGGGGGGGCCACCGAGACCCAGTACTTC
TRBD1,14,TRBJ1-5,TRBV12-3/TRBV12-4,few,CASRSTGSNQPQHF,TGTGCCAGCAGGTCGACAGGGAGCAATCAGCCCCAGCATTTT
-,13,TRBJ2-7,TRBV29-1,many,CSVSPGPFDEQYF,TGCAGCGTTTCACCGGGACCCTTCGACGAGCAGTACTTC
TRBD2,16,TRBJ2-5,TRBV6-5,many,CASRTQRLAGGQTQYF,TGTGCCAGCAGAACCCAGAGACTAGCGGGAGGTCAGACCCAGTACTTC
TRBD1,13,TRBJ1-2,TRBV6-1,-,CASSEQTGEGYTF,TGTGCCAGCAGCGAACAGACAGGGGAGGGCTACACCTTC
-,14,TRBJ2-3,TRBV5-1,-,CASSLLTSTDTQYF,TGCGCCAGCAGCTTGCTGACTAGCACAGATACGCAGTATTTT
TRBD1,15,TRBJ1-5,TRBV18,many,CASSRDRVGNQPQHF,TGTGCCAGCTCCAGAGACAGGGTAGGAAATCAGCCCCAGCATTTT
TRBD2,13,TRBJ2-7,TRBV20-1,many,CSATGTSGRMKYF,TGCAGTGCAACCGGGACTAGCGGGAGGATGAAGTACTTC
-,16,TRBJ2-7,TRBV6-1,many,CASSTIGLTPFREQYF,TGTGCCAGCAGTACAATCGGACTAACTCCCTTTCGGGAGCAGTACTTC
TRBD1,15,TRBJ2-3,TRBV5-1,few,CASSIGTGGTDTQYF,TGCGCCAGCAGCATCGGGACAGGGGGCACAGATACGCAGTATTTT
-,14,TRBJ1-1,TRBV20-1,many,CSATTGTMNTEAFF,TGCAGTGCTACCACCGGGACGATGAACACTGAAGCTTTCTTT
TRBD1,13,TRBJ2-2,TRBV2,many,CASRDRGPGELFF,TGTGCCAGCAGAGACAGGGGGCCCGGGGAGCTGTTTTTT
TRBD1,15,TRBJ2-7,TRBV4-1,few,CASSQAGQVTYEQYF,TGCGCCAGCAGCCAAGCTGGACAGGTGACCTACGAGCAGTACTTC
TRBD1,16,TRBJ1-5,TRBV7-8,many,CASSSHGDRRNQPQHF,TGTGCCAGCAGCTCTCACGGGGACAGGAGGAATCAGCCCCAGCATTTT
TRBD1,17,TRBJ1-5,TRBV7-8,many,CASSLGPRDRGNQPQHF,TGTGCCAGCAGCTTAGGCCCGAGAGACAGGGGTAATCAGCCCCAGCATTTT
-,14,TRBJ1-1,TRBV10-3,many,CAISDRVANTEAFF,TGTGCCATCAGTGACAGGGTAGCGAACACTGAAGCTTTCTTT
-,15,TRBJ1-2,TRBV5-1,many,CASSLEEGLAYGYTF,TGCGCCAGCAGCTTGGAGGAGGGGTTGGCCTATGGCTACACCTTC
TRBD1,16,TRBJ1-5,TRBV20-1,-,CSAGQGASWSNQPQHF,TGCAGTGCCGGACAGGGGGCAAGTTGGAGCAATCAGCCCCAGCATTTT
TRBD2,17,TRBJ2-2,TRBV6-5,few,CASSYSLLAGGPGELFF,TGTGCCAGCAGTTACTCATTACTAGCGGGAGGGCCCGGGGAGCTGTTTTTT
-,14,TRBJ1-1,TRBV7-2,-,CASSPQPEVAEAFF,TGTGCCAGCAGCCCGCAGCCTGAAGTGGCTGAAGCTTTCTTT
TRBD1,16,TRBJ1-1,TRBV6-5,many,CASSYGPGGMNTEAFF,TGTGCCAGCAGTTACGGCCCAGGGGGAATGAACACTGAAGCTTTCTTT
-,11,TRBJ1-1,TRBV27,many,CATTDGTEAFF,TGTGCCACCACGGACGGGACTGAAGCTTTCTTT
-,14,TRBJ1-5,TRBV12-3/TRBV12-4,-,CASCPSGSYQPQHF,TGTGCCAGCTGTCCATCGGGGTCATATCAGCCCCAGCATTTT
TRBD1,12,TRBJ2-7,TRBV11-2,-,CASSGDRVQQYF,TGTGCCAGCAGCGGGGACAGGGTGCAGCAGTACTTC
-,15,TRBJ1-5,TRBV25-1,many,CASSDTRGRDQPQHF,TGTGCCAGCAGTGATACCAGGGGCAGGGATCAGCCCCAGCATTTT
-,15,TRBJ2-2,TRBV25-1,many,CASSELGVNTGELFF,TGTGCCAGCAGTGAATTAGGGGTGAACACCGGGGAGCTGTTTTTT
-,15,TRBJ1-2,TRBV11-2,-,CASSPARGGGYGYTF,TGTGCCAGCAGCCCCGCGAGAGGGGGTGGCTATGGCTACACCTTC
-,18,TRBJ1-1,TRBV11-2,many,CASSLEPGRRYPNTEAFF,TGTGCCAGCAGCTTAGAACCGGGACGGCGATACCCTAACACTGAAGCTTTCTTT
-,15,TRBJ2-2,TRBV25-1,many,CASSEYGQTGGELFF,TGTGCCAGCAGTGAATATGGACAGACGGGCGGGGAGCTGTTTTTT
TRBD1,14,TRBJ1-2,TRBV28,many,CASSETGVVDGYTF,TGTGCCAGCAGCGAGACAGGGGTTGTGGATGGCTACACCTTC
-,15,TRBJ2-5,TRBV6-2/TRBV6-3,few,CASSYFGRAKETQYF,TGTGCCAGCAGTTACTTCGGCAGGGCCAAAGAGACCCAGTACTTC
-,15,TRBJ1-6,TRBV11-2,many,CASSQTRDANSPLHF,TGTGCCAGCAGTCAAACCCGGGACGCTAATTCACCCCTCCACTTT
-,14,TRBJ1-2,TRBV12-3/TRBV12-4,many,CASSFSTITGGYTF,TGTGCCAGCAGTTTTAGTACAATAACTGGAGGCTACACCTTC
-,13,TRBJ2-7,TRBV30,once,CAWSEDIAYEQYF,TGTGCCTGGAGTGAGGACATAGCATACGAGCAGTACTTC
-,13,TRBJ1-3,TRBV6-5,many,CASSVVGGNTIYF,TGTGCCAGCAGCGTGGTCGGGGGAAACACCATATATTTT
-,11,TRBJ2-7,TRBV11-2,many,CASAQGSEQYF,TGTGCCAGTGCGCAGGGTAGCGAGCAGTACTTC
TRBD1,14,TRBJ2-7,TRBV7-2,many,CASSSPDRAHEQYF,TGTGCCAGCAGCTCCCCGGACAGGGCCCACGAGCAGTACTTC
TRBD2,15,TRBJ2-2,TRBV28,many,CASSRTSGFTGELFF,TGTGCCAGCAGTCGGACTAGCGGATTCACCGGGGAGCTGTTTTTT
-,15,TRBJ2-7,TRBV18,-,CASSQPGLGAYEQYF,TGTGCCAGCTCACAACCGGGCCTCGGAGCCTACGAGCAGTACTTC
TRBD2,16,TRBJ2-7,TRBV7-6,few,CASSPRTSGFSYEQYF,TGTGCCAGCAGCCCACGGACTAGCGGGTTCTCCTACGAGCAGTACTTC
-,18,TRBJ2-4,TRBV15,many,CATSRGQDQTLSKNIQYF,TGTGCCACCAGCAGAGGACAAGACCAGACCCTCTCCAAAAACATTCAGTACTTC
TRBD2,15,TRBJ2-5,TRBV27,many,CASRLRGLAEETQYF,TGTGCCAGCAGACTCAGAGGACTAGCGGAAGAGACCCAGTACTTC
TRBD2,13,TRBJ2-7,TRBV12-3/TRBV12-4,many,CASSPSGTYEQYF,TGTGCCAGCAGTCCTAGCGGTACCTACGAGCAGTACTTC
-,15,TRBJ1-1,TRBV20-1,-,CSVIIQGPMNTEAFF,TGCAGTGTCATAATACAGGGCCCCATGAACACTGAAGCTTTCTTT
-,12,TRBJ1-2,TRBV5-5,many,CASSLFPYGYTF,TGTGCCAGCAGCCTCTTCCCGTATGGCTACACCTTC
TRBD2,18,TRBJ2-7,TRBV28,many,CASSFALGLAGGPGEQYF,TGTGCCAGCAGTTTTGCCCTAGGACTAGCGGGAGGGCCGGGAGAGCAGTACTTC
TRBD1,14,TRBJ2-2,TRBV15,-,CATSYDRAGGELFF,TGTGCCACCAGCTACGACAGGGCAGGCGGGGAGCTGTTTTTT
-,12,TRBJ1-5,TRBV28,many,CATRESNQPQHF,TGTGCCACACGAGAGAGCAATCAGCCCCAGCATTTT
TRBD1,14,TRBJ1-5,TRBV20-1,once,CSANPGTENQPQHF,TGCAGTGCTAACCCCGGGACAGAGAATCAGCCCCAGCATTTT
-,14,TRBJ2-5,TRBV7-2,many,CASSPLRGQETQYF,TGTGCCAGCAGTCCTTTGAGAGGGCAAGAGACCCAGTACTTC
-,14,TRBJ1-1,TRBV12-5,many,CASGPSQGNTEAFF,TGTGCTAGTGGGCCATCACAGGGTAACACTGAAGCTTTCTTT
-,13,TRBJ2-7,TRBV20-1,many,CSASEERYYEQYF,TGCAGTGCTAGCGAGGAACGTTACTACGAGCAGTACTTC
-,14,TRBJ2-7,TRBV7-9,many,CASSLPVFPYEQYF,TGTGCCAGCAGCTTACCCGTTTTTCCCTACGAGCAGTACTTC